This is a list of T cell receptor beta chains from one sample in a study of blood T cell repertoires in COVID-19. The method was immunoSEQ multiplex PCR; TCRdb's version includes in-frame clones alone and lacks a portion of them. The table records 85,000 to 90,000 clones, roughly 82% of them present only once. The sequenced material came from peripheral blood. The receptor source for this set is a human donor in a cohort sampled during active COVID-19. Both conserved end residues are part of each CDR3. D genes are given only for firm matches. The size entry is marked missing in some rows and otherwise reads once, few, many or a size class.

TRBJ2-7	.	TRBV19	TRBD1	CASSSTGQGIYEQYF	TGTGCCAGTAGTAGCACCGGACAGGGGATCTACGAGCAGTACTTC
TRBJ2-7	.	TRBV6-5	TRBD1	CASSLDRGQPYEQYF	TGTGCCAGCAGCCTAGACAGGGGTCAACCCTACGAGCAGTACTTC
TRBJ2-2	.	TRBV5-8	.	CASSPWLSNTGELFF	TGTGCCAGCAGCCCGTGGCTTTCGAACACCGGGGAGCTGTTTTTT
TRBJ1-3	.	TRBV2	.	CASSDTGGTIYF	TGTGCCAGCAGTGACACCGGGGGGACCATATATTTT
TRBJ2-7	.	TRBV2	.	CATRTAWSEQYF	TGTGCCACCCGGACAGCCTGGAGCGAGCAGTACTTC
TRBJ2-7	once	TRBV19	.	CASRRTGGAEQYF	TGTGCCAGTCGACGGACTGGGGGGGCCGAGCAGTACTTC
TRBJ2-3	.	TRBV18	TRBD1	CASSPDRGTDTQYF	TGTGCCAGCTCACCCGACAGGGGCACAGATACGCAGTATTTT
TRBJ2-2	.	TRBV5-1	TRBD2	CASSVGLASNTGELFF	TGCGCCAGCAGCGTAGGACTAGCGTCGAACACCGGGGAGCTGTTTTTT
TRBJ1-6	.	TRBV9	TRBD1	CASSVAGGKSPLHF	TGTGCCAGCAGCGTAGCAGGGGGCAAGTCACCCCTCCACTTT
TRBJ1-2	.	TRBV6-5	.	CASSYSGGGSYGYTF	TGTGCCAGCAGTTACTCGGGGGGTGGAAGCTATGGCTACACCTTC
TRBJ1-2	once	TRBV10-3	.	CAISESIGDRRYGYTF	TGTGCCATCAGTGAGTCAATCGGCGACAGGCGCTATGGCTACACCTTC
TRBJ2-3	.	TRBV7-2	TRBD2	CASSFSGGYQYF	TGTGCCAGCAGCTTTAGCGGGGGCTATCAGTATTTT
TRBJ1-6	.	TRBV18	.	CASSPRYGQTDSPLHF	TGTGCCAGCTCACCACGATACGGACAGACTGATTCACCCCTCCACTTT
TRBJ1-2	.	TRBV9	TRBD1	CASSEGGRGLGYGYTF	TGTGCCAGCAGCGAAGGTGGCAGGGGGCTCGGCTATGGCTACACCTTC
TRBJ2-7	few	TRBV7-2	.	CASSDPWGRGSYEQYF	TGTGCCAGCAGCGACCCGTGGGGCAGGGGCTCCTACGAGCAGTACTTC
TRBJ1-4	.	TRBV7-2	.	CASTDARATNEKLFF	TGTGCCAGCACCGACGCACGGGCAACTAATGAAAAACTGTTTTTT
TRBJ1-1	.	TRBV29-1	.	CSVEEVGGEAFF	TGCAGCGTTGAAGAGGTGGGAGGTGAAGCTTTCTTT
TRBJ1-4	.	TRBV15	TRBD1	CATSSGTADEKLFF	TGTGCCACCAGCAGTGGGACAGCTGATGAAAAACTGTTTTTT
TRBJ2-1	.	TRBV7-9	TRBD2	CASSLGTSGRSPNEQFF	TGTGCCAGCAGCTTAGGGACTAGCGGGAGGTCACCCAATGAGCAGTTCTTC
TRBJ1-2	medium-sized	TRBV4-1	.	CASSQGGGRYGYTF	TGCGCCAGCAGCCAAGGGGGAGGTCGGTATGGCTACACCTTC
TRBJ2-3	.	TRBV11-2	.	CASSEQEGAQTDTQYF	TGTGCCAGCAGCGAACAGGAAGGGGCCCAAACAGATACGCAGTATTTT
TRBJ2-1	.	TRBV24-1	.	CATSEGGRGSYNEQFF	TGTGCCACCAGTGAAGGCGGAAGGGGTTCCTACAATGAGCAGTTCTTC
TRBJ2-7	.	TRBV7-6	.	CASSAGGGQVYEQYF	TGTGCCAGCAGCGCCGGGGGCGGACAGGTCTACGAGCAGTACTTC
TRBJ1-1	.	TRBV18	TRBD1	CASSDRGTNTEAFF	TGTGCCAGCTCGGACAGGGGTACGAACACTGAAGCTTTCTTT
TRBJ2-5	.	TRBV20-1	.	CSARVEETQYF	TGCAGTGCTAGAGTAGAGGAGACCCAGTACTTC
TRBJ2-5	.	TRBV7-2	TRBD1	CASSLNSGTGVGETQYF	TGTGCCAGCAGCTTAAACTCCGGGACAGGAGTCGGAGAGACCCAGTACTTC
TRBJ1-3	.	TRBV2	.	CASSKDSLEMSGNTIYF	TGTGCCAGCAGTAAAGACAGTCTCGAAATGTCTGGAAACACCATATATTTT
TRBJ2-2	.	TRBV5-1	.	CASSLLTGNTGELFF	TGCGCCAGCAGCTTGTTAACGGGAAACACCGGGGAGCTGTTTTTT
TRBJ1-5	.	TRBV5-1	TRBD1	CASSLGGTGSQPQHF	TGCGCCAGCAGCTTGGGCGGGACAGGGAGTCAGCCCCAGCATTTT
TRBJ1-1	once	TRBV29-1	.	CSVEDNDGQGPCAFF	TGCAGCGTTGAAGATAACGATGGTCAGGGGCCCTGCGCTTTCTTT
TRBJ1-5	.	TRBV11-2	.	CASSLDSSGNQPQHF	TGTGCCAGCAGCTTAGATTCGTCGGGAAATCAGCCCCAGCATTTT
TRBJ2-3	.	TRBV7-3	TRBD2	CASSPFAGADTQYF	TGTGCCAGCAGCCCCTTTGCGGGAGCAGATACGCAGTATTTT
TRBJ2-5	.	TRBV4-3	TRBD2	CASSQEGLAEATQYF	TGCGCCAGCAGCCAAGAGGGACTAGCGGAGGCCACCCAGTACTTC
TRBJ2-2	.	TRBV30	TRBD2	CAWKGGLATGELFF	TGTGCCTGGAAAGGTGGACTAGCGACCGGGGAGCTGTTTTTT
TRBJ2-5	.	TRBV19	.	CASTKTSYQETQYF	TGTGCCAGTACCAAGACTAGTTACCAAGAGACCCAGTACTTC
TRBJ1-1	.	TRBV19	.	CASTPMARTEAFF	TGTGCCAGTACCCCAATGGCTCGTACTGAAGCTTTCTTT
TRBJ2-1	.	TRBV7-3	.	CASAITGSNEQFF	TGTGCCAGCGCCATTACAGGGAGCAATGAGCAGTTCTTC
TRBJ1-6	.	TRBV21-1	.	CASSKKSGENSPLHF	TGTGCCAGCAGCAAAAAGAGCGGGGAGAATTCACCCCTCCACTTT